The rows below give T cell receptor beta chains drawn from one sample of a study of T-cell reconstitution after alpha-beta-depleted transplantation in children. TCRdb ran MiXCR on the PCR reads and lists one entry per CDR3 protein. The sample holds under 750,000 distinct CDR3 sequences; 23% are singletons and the top ten take roughly 15%. This specimen was PBMCs, mostly from graft donor cells, taken 360 days after TCRalphabeta/CD19-depleted stem cell transplant. These receptors were taken from a boy less than two years old who had a stem cell transplant for acute myeloid leukemia, so the T cells may come from the graft donor. Both conserved end residues are part of each CDR3. A D gene is named only where the DNA matches it firmly. Size is stated for part of the rows, as once, few or many counts, or as a class when the clone is expanded.

J gene: TRBJ2-1
D gene: TRBD1
V gene: TRBV4-2
clone size: .
CDR3 DNA: TGTGCCAGCAGCACCAACCCAGGGGGTCTCCTAAGCTCCTACAATGAGCAGTTCTTC
CDR3 protein: CASSTNPGGLLSSYNEQFF

J gene: TRBJ2-5
D gene: TRBD2
V gene: TRBV6-5
clone size: few
CDR3 DNA: TGTGCCAGCAGTTACCGGGGGGTAGCGGGTCCCACCCGCGGGGAGACCCAGTACTTC
CDR3 protein: CASSYRGVAGPTRGETQYF

J gene: TRBJ1-1
D gene: TRBD1
V gene: TRBV12-3/TRBV12-4
clone size: many
CDR3 DNA: TGTGCCAGCAGCCCTCCCGGTCAGGGGGCGTGGGTTACTGAAGCTTTCTTT
CDR3 protein: CASSPPGQGAWVTEAFF

J gene: TRBJ1-2
D gene: .
V gene: TRBV20-1
clone size: .
CDR3 DNA: TGCAGTGCTAGAGGAGCGGGGATCGCCTATGGCTACACCTTC
CDR3 protein: CSARGAGIAYGYTF

J gene: TRBJ1-6
D gene: TRBD1
V gene: TRBV20-1
clone size: .
CDR3 DNA: TGCAGTGCTACCGGGACAGGGAGGACGAATTCACCCCTCCACTTT
CDR3 protein: CSATGTGRTNSPLHF

J gene: TRBJ2-7
D gene: .
V gene: TRBV21-1
clone size: .
CDR3 DNA: TGTGCCAGCAGCCACCAAAGCCAGGGGGCCCGCGAGCAGTACTTC
CDR3 protein: CASSHQSQGAREQYF

J gene: TRBJ2-1
D gene: .
V gene: TRBV20-1
clone size: .
CDR3 DNA: TGCAGTGCTAGAGATCGGGCTTGGAATGAGCAGTTCTTC
CDR3 protein: CSARDRAWNEQFF

J gene: TRBJ1-2
D gene: .
V gene: TRBV6-2/TRBV6-3
clone size: few
CDR3 DNA: TGTGCCAGCAGTCCTAGTTGGGGCGGCTACACCTTC
CDR3 protein: CASSPSWGGYTF

J gene: TRBJ2-5
D gene: .
V gene: TRBV20-1
clone size: .
CDR3 DNA: TGCAGAACCGACAGGCGCGAGACCCAGTACTTC
CDR3 protein: CRTDRRETQYF

J gene: TRBJ2-1
D gene: .
V gene: TRBV20-1
clone size: many
CDR3 DNA: TGCAGTGCTAGTGGGCTGGACGATTTTTACAATGAGCAGTTCTTC
CDR3 protein: CSASGLDDFYNEQFF

J gene: TRBJ2-7
D gene: .
V gene: TRBV20-1
clone size: many
CDR3 DNA: TGCAGTGCTAGGGGCACCTCCTACGAGCAGTACTTC
CDR3 protein: CSARGTSYEQYF

J gene: TRBJ1-4
D gene: .
V gene: TRBV5-5
clone size: .
CDR3 DNA: TGTGCCAGCAGCCAAAAGGGGGTTTCACCTAATGAAAAACTGTTTTTT
CDR3 protein: CASSQKGVSPNEKLFF

J gene: TRBJ2-1
D gene: .
V gene: TRBV20-1
clone size: many
CDR3 DNA: TGCAGTGCTAGCCTGACAGGGAGGGCTGAGCAGTTCTTC
CDR3 protein: CSASLTGRAEQFF

J gene: TRBJ2-7
D gene: .
V gene: TRBV7-2
clone size: many
CDR3 DNA: TGTGCCAGCAGCTTGGCGGCAGCGGGCTCCTACGAGCAGTACTTC
CDR3 protein: CASSLAAAGSYEQYF

J gene: TRBJ2-3
D gene: TRBD1
V gene: TRBV6-5
clone size: .
CDR3 DNA: TGTGCCAGCAGTTACGGGTGGACAGGGAGCACAGATACGCAGTATTTT
CDR3 protein: CASSYGWTGSTDTQYF

J gene: TRBJ1-2
D gene: .
V gene: TRBV2
clone size: .
CDR3 DNA: TGTGCCAGCAGCGAAGATCGACAGTTATACTATGGCTACACCTTC
CDR3 protein: CASSEDRQLYYGYTF

J gene: TRBJ1-2
D gene: .
V gene: TRBV29-1
clone size: .
CDR3 DNA: TGCAGCGTTGATGCGTGGACAGAAGACTATGGCTACACCTTC
CDR3 protein: CSVDAWTEDYGYTF

J gene: TRBJ2-1
D gene: TRBD2
V gene: TRBV15
clone size: few
CDR3 DNA: TGTGCCACCAGCACCGGGGGGTTCAATGAGCAGTTCTTC
CDR3 protein: CATSTGGFNEQFF

J gene: TRBJ2-1
D gene: .
V gene: TRBV21-1
clone size: .
CDR3 DNA: TGTGCCAGCAGCACCAAACAACTAGCGGGGGGGTACAATGAGCAGTTCTTC
CDR3 protein: CASSTKQLAGGYNEQFF

J gene: TRBJ2-3
D gene: TRBD2
V gene: TRBV20-1
clone size: few
CDR3 DNA: TGCAGTGCTATCCGACTAGCGGGGCCCGATACGCAGTATTTT
CDR3 protein: CSAIRLAGPDTQYF

J gene: TRBJ2-3
D gene: .
V gene: TRBV29-1
clone size: .
CDR3 DNA: TGCAGCGTTAAGGCGGGGTCTAATGTAGATACGCAGTATTTT
CDR3 protein: CSVKAGSNVDTQYF

J gene: TRBJ1-1
D gene: .
V gene: TRBV18
clone size: many
CDR3 DNA: TGTGCCAGCTCACTCGGACCGGAGGGGGGATTGAACACTGAAGCTTTCTTT
CDR3 protein: CASSLGPEGGLNTEAFF

J gene: TRBJ2-3
D gene: .
V gene: TRBV4-3
clone size: few
CDR3 DNA: TGCGCCAGCAGCCAAGAGGGAGGCGAGGGGGACAGCACAGATACGCAGTATTTT
CDR3 protein: CASSQEGGEGDSTDTQYF

J gene: TRBJ1-2
D gene: .
V gene: TRBV29-1
clone size: many
CDR3 DNA: TGCAGCGCCTGGGACCGCCGCTCCTATGGCTACACCTTC
CDR3 protein: CSAWDRRSYGYTF

J gene: TRBJ2-7
D gene: .
V gene: TRBV15
clone size: few
CDR3 DNA: TGTGCCACCAGCAGAGATTTAGGGTCTCCATCCTACGAGCAGTACTTC
CDR3 protein: CATSRDLGSPSYEQYF

J gene: TRBJ2-4
D gene: .
V gene: TRBV20-1
clone size: many
CDR3 DNA: TGCAGTGCTAGAGGATCGGACGGGCCCCCCAAAAACATTCAGTACTTC
CDR3 protein: CSARGSDGPPKNIQYF

J gene: TRBJ2-1
D gene: .
V gene: TRBV7-2
clone size: many
CDR3 DNA: TGTGCCAGCAGCTTAGCGGGGGGGCCCTTTCAAATTGGCTCCTACAATGAGCAGTTCTTC
CDR3 protein: CASSLAGGPFQIGSYNEQFF

J gene: TRBJ1-1
D gene: .
V gene: TRBV12-3/TRBV12-4
clone size: many
CDR3 DNA: TGTGCCAGCAGTTCCGCAAGGTCGGGGGCCACTGAAGCTTTCTTT
CDR3 protein: CASSSARSGATEAFF

J gene: TRBJ1-1
D gene: .
V gene: TRBV29-1
clone size: few
CDR3 DNA: TGCAGCGCCTTGACGGCGGAAGCTTTCTTT
CDR3 protein: CSALTAEAFF

J gene: TRBJ1-2
D gene: TRBD1
V gene: TRBV4-3
clone size: many
CDR3 DNA: TGCGCCAGCAGCCAAGAATTGTTCAGGGGGTCTCACTATGGCTACACCTTC
CDR3 protein: CASSQELFRGSHYGYTF

J gene: TRBJ1-2
D gene: TRBD1
V gene: TRBV29-1
clone size: many
CDR3 DNA: TGCAGCGTTGAAACGACAGGGAGAGATAATGGCTACACCTTC
CDR3 protein: CSVETTGRDNGYTF

J gene: TRBJ2-5
D gene: .
V gene: TRBV9
clone size: .
CDR3 DNA: TGTGCCAGCAGCGTATACGGGGGCGATTTGGAGACCCAGTACTTC
CDR3 protein: CASSVYGGDLETQYF

J gene: TRBJ2-3
D gene: TRBD2
V gene: TRBV20-1
clone size: .
CDR3 DNA: TGCAGTGTCCCTAGCGGGGGGCAGGGAGATACGCAGTATTTT
CDR3 protein: CSVPSGGQGDTQYF

J gene: TRBJ2-1
D gene: TRBD2
V gene: TRBV5-5
clone size: few
CDR3 DNA: TGTGCCAGCAGCCCGATGGGACTAGCGGGGGCAAATGAGCAGTTCTTC
CDR3 protein: CASSPMGLAGANEQFF

J gene: TRBJ2-7
D gene: .
V gene: TRBV20-1
clone size: many
CDR3 DNA: TGCAGTGCTAGGAGTCGGGACACCCTCTACGAGCAGTACTTC
CDR3 protein: CSARSRDTLYEQYF

J gene: TRBJ2-4
D gene: .
V gene: TRBV7-2
clone size: .
CDR3 DNA: TGTGCCAGCAGCTTAGAGCTACATACAGCCAAAAACATTCAGTACTTC
CDR3 protein: CASSLELHTAKNIQYF